A selection of T cell receptor beta chains follows, all from one sample in a study of beta chain features in type 1 diabetes. Profiled with immunoSEQ multiplex PCR; TCRdb holds only in-frame clones, not every one. The sample has 65,000 to 85,000 clones, about 50% seen once. Source material: central memory CD4+ T cells from blood. These receptors all come from a man aged 25-45 years with type 1 diabetes. Both conserved end residues are part of each CDR3. A D gene is named only where the DNA matches it firmly. Clone size, where shown, is once, few, many, or a class for clones that have expanded.

j_gene: TRBJ2-1; abundance: few; v_gene: TRBV9; d_gene: -; CDR3nt: TGTGCCAGCAGCTCCCTCGGGGGTAGCGGTTCTAATGAGCAGTTCTTC; CDR3aa: CASSSLGGSGSNEQFF
j_gene: TRBJ2-3; abundance: few; v_gene: TRBV7-9; d_gene: -; CDR3nt: TGTGCCAGCAGCTTAGATGCGATAGCGGCAGGTACAGATACGCAGTATTTT; CDR3aa: CASSLDAIAAGTDTQYF
j_gene: TRBJ2-3; abundance: few; v_gene: TRBV27; d_gene: TRBD2; CDR3nt: TGTGCCAGCAGTCCTAGGGTAGCGGGAGTTCGCACAGATACGCAGTATTTT; CDR3aa: CASSPRVAGVRTDTQYF
j_gene: TRBJ2-1; abundance: -; v_gene: TRBV5-4; d_gene: -; CDR3nt: TGTGCCAGCAGCTTGGTTAGCGGCTCCTACAATGAGCAGTTCTTC; CDR3aa: CASSLVSGSYNEQFF
j_gene: TRBJ1-6; abundance: -; v_gene: TRBV7-2; d_gene: -; CDR3nt: TGTGCCAGCAGCTTAGACACCGATTCACCCCTCCACTTT; CDR3aa: CASSLDTDSPLHF
j_gene: TRBJ1-3; abundance: few; v_gene: TRBV7-9; d_gene: -; CDR3nt: TGTGCCAGCAGCTTGGGCACCCCGCTCTCTGGAAACACCATATATTTT; CDR3aa: CASSLGTPLSGNTIYF
j_gene: TRBJ1-2; abundance: few; v_gene: TRBV7-2; d_gene: TRBD1; CDR3nt: TGTGCCAGCAGCTTAGCGCCCGGGACAGGCCTTAATGGCTACACCTTC; CDR3aa: CASSLAPGTGLNGYTF
j_gene: TRBJ1-5; abundance: many; v_gene: TRBV6-1; d_gene: TRBD1; CDR3nt: TGTGCCAGCAGTGGACAGGGCGCGGGACAGCCCCAGCATTTT; CDR3aa: CASSGQGAGQPQHF
j_gene: TRBJ2-1; abundance: -; v_gene: TRBV2; d_gene: TRBD2; CDR3nt: TGTGCCAGCAGTGGGGCTTCGGGAGGTGTTGAGCAGTTCTTC; CDR3aa: CASSGASGGVEQFF
j_gene: TRBJ1-4; abundance: -; v_gene: TRBV7-9; d_gene: TRBD1; CDR3nt: TGTGCCAGCAGCCAGGGACAGGGGAATGAAAAACTGTTTTTT; CDR3aa: CASSQGQGNEKLFF
j_gene: TRBJ1-6; abundance: -; v_gene: TRBV6-1; d_gene: TRBD1; CDR3nt: TGTGCCAGCAGTGCGGGACAGGGGTATAATTCACCCCTCCACTTT; CDR3aa: CASSAGQGYNSPLHF
j_gene: TRBJ1-2; abundance: -; v_gene: TRBV7-9; d_gene: -; CDR3nt: TGTGCCAGCGTGTGGGGGAGGGGGACCCTTAACTATGGCTACACCTTC; CDR3aa: CASVWGRGTLNYGYTF
j_gene: TRBJ2-7; abundance: few; v_gene: TRBV6-1; d_gene: TRBD2; CDR3nt: TGTGCCAGCAGTGATCCCGGAAGCGGGACCTACGAGCAGTACTTC; CDR3aa: CASSDPGSGTYEQYF
j_gene: TRBJ2-5; abundance: -; v_gene: TRBV6-5; d_gene: -; CDR3nt: TGTGCCAGCAGGACCGGGTTGCCAGAGACCCAGTACTTC; CDR3aa: CASRTGLPETQYF
j_gene: TRBJ1-1; abundance: few; v_gene: TRBV7-6; d_gene: -; CDR3nt: TGTGCCAGCAGCTTCTCCACCGGGACTGAAGCTTTCTTT; CDR3aa: CASSFSTGTEAFF
j_gene: TRBJ1-5; abundance: -; v_gene: TRBV6-6; d_gene: -; CDR3nt: TGTGCCAGCACAACAGGTTCTTATCAGCCCCAGCATTTT; CDR3aa: CASTTGSYQPQHF
j_gene: TRBJ1-3; abundance: -; v_gene: TRBV5-4; d_gene: TRBD1; CDR3nt: TGTGCCAGCAGCTCGGGCCGGGACAGGTCCGCAGGATCTGGAAACACCATATATTTT; CDR3aa: CASSSGRDRSAGSGNTIYF
j_gene: TRBJ1-1; abundance: -; v_gene: TRBV7-2; d_gene: -; CDR3nt: TGTGCCAGCAGCTTAGTAGACAGTAGGATGAACACTGAAGCTTTCTTT; CDR3aa: CASSLVDSRMNTEAFF
j_gene: TRBJ2-7; abundance: few; v_gene: TRBV29-1; d_gene: -; CDR3nt: TGCAGCGGGGGCTTTGATGGCGAGCAGTACTTC; CDR3aa: CSGGFDGEQYF
j_gene: TRBJ2-2; abundance: few; v_gene: TRBV7-2; d_gene: -; CDR3nt: TGTGCCAGCAGGTTACTAGTGGATTCTCCCGGGGAGCTGTTTTTT; CDR3aa: CASRLLVDSPGELFF